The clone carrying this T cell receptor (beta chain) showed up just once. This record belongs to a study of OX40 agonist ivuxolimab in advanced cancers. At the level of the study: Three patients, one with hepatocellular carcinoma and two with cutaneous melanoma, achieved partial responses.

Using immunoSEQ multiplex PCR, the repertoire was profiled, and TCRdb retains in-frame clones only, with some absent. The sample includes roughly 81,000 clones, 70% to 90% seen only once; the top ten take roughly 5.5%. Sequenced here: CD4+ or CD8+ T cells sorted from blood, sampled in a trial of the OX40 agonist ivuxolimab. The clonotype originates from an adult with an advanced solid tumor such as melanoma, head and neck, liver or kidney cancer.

CDR3 protein: CASSLGQGGLKNIQYF. As DNA, the CDR3 is TGTGCCAGCAGCTTAGGGCAGGGAGGGTTGAAAAACATTCAGTACTTC. The J gene is TRBJ2-4, the V gene TRBV7-3; TRBD2 aligns across 7 bases. Germline V gene sequence: CDR1 SGHTA, CDR2 FQGTGA. With V trimmed by 2 bases and J by 4 bases, 8 bases remained unmatched. This CDR3 comprises 16 residues.